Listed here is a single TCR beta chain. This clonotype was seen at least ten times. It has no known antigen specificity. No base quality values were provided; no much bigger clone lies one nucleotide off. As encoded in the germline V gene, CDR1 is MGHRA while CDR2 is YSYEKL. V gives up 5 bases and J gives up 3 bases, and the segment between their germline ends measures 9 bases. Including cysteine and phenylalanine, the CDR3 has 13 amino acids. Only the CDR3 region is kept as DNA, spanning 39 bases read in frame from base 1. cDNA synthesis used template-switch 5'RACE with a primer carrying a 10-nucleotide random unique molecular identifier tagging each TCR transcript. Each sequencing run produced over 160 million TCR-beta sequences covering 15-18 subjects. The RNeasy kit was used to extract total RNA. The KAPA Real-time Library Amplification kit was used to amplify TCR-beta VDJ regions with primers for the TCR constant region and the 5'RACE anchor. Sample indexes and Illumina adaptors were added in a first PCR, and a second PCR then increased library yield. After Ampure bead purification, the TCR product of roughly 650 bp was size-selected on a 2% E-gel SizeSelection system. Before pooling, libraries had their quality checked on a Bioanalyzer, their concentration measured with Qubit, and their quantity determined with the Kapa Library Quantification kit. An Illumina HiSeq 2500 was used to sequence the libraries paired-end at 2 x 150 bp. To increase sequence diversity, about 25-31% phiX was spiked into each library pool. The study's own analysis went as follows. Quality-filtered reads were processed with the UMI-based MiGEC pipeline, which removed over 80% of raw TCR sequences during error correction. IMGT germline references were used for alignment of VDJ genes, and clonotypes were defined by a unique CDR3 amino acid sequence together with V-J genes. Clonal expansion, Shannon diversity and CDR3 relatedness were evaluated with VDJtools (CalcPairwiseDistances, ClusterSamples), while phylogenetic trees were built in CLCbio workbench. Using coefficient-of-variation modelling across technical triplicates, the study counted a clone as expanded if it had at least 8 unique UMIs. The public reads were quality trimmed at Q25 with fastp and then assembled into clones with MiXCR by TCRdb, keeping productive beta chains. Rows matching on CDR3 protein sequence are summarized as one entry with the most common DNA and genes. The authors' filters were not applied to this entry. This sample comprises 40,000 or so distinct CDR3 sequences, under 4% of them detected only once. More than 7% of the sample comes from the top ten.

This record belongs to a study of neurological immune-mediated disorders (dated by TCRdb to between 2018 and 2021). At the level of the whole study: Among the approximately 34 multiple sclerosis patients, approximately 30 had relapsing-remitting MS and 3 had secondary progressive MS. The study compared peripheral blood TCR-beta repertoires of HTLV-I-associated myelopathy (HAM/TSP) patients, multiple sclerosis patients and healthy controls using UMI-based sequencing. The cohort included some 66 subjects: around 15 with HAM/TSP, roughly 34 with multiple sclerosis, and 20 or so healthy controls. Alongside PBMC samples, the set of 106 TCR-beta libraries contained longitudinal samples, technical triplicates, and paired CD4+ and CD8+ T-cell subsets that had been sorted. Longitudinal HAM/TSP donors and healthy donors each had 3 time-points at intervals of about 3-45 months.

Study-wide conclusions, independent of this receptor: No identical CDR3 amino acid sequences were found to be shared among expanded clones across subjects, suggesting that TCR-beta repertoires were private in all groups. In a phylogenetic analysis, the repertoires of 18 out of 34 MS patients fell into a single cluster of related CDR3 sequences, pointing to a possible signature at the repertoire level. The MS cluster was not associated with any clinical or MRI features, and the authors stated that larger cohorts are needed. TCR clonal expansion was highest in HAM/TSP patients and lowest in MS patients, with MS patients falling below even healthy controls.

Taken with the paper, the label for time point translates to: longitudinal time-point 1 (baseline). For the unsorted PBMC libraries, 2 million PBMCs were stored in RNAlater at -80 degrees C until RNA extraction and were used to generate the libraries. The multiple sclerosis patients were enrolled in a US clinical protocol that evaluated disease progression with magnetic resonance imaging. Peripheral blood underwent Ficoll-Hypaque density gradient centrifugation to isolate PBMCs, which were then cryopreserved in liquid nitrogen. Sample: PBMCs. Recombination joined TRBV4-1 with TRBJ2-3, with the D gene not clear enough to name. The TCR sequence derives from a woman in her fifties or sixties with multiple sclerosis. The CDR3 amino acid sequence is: CASSNAGTDTQYF. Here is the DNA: TGCGCCAGCAGCAATGCCGGGACAGATACGCAGTATTTT.